This T cell receptor (beta chain) was recovered during a study of blood T cell repertoires in COVID-19. As processed by the authors: By means of reference gene primer amplification, nucleated cell counts were estimated. Sequencing used immunoSEQ multiplex PCR; TCRdb keeps in-frame clones, though not all of them. The V and J calls and clone size are taken from that table; D and trimming were inferred from the DNA. Among under 300,000 clones listed, 86% were seen once. Trimming removed 7 bases at V and 3 bases at J, with 13 bases between. The CDR3 loop spans 14 amino acids. The germline CDR1 and CDR2 sequences are MDHEN and SYDVKM.

Specimen: peripheral blood. The sequence derives from a man of 80 years or more with acute or convalescent COVID-19. The V gene is TRBV28, the J gene TRBJ1-3, with D perhaps matching TRBD1 (6 bases). CDR3 residues: CASNTGIGGNTIYF. The CDR3 DNA follows: TGTGCCAGCAACACAGGGATAGGTGGAAACACCATATATTTT.